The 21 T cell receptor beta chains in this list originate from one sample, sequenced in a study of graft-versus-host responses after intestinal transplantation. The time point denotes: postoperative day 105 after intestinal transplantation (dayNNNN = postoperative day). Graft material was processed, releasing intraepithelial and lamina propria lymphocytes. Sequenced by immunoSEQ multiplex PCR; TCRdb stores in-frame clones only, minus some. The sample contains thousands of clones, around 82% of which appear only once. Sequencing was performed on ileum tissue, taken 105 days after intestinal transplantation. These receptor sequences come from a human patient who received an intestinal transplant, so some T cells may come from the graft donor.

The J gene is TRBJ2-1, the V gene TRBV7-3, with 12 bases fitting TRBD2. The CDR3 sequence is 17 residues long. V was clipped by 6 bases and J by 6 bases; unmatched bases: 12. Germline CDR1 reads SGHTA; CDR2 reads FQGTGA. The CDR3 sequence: CASRRTSGDQGGNEQFF. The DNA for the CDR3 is TGTGCCAGCAGACGGACTAGCGGGGACCAAGGGGGCAATGAGCAGTTCTTC.

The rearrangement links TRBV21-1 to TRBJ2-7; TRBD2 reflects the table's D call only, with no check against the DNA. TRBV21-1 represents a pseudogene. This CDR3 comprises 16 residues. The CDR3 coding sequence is TGTGCCAGCAGCTCTACCGTAGCACACGTGTTAGACGAGCAGTACTTC. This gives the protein CASSSTVAHVLDEQYF.

This CDR3 is CASSLVGGVAGVNSYEQYF. The CDR3 DNA reads as TGTGCCAGCAGCTTAGTTGGCGGGGTAGCGGGGGTGAACTCCTACGAGCAGTACTTC. The gene calls are TRBV7-9 and TRBJ2-7; 9 bases map to TRBD2. Trimming removed 1 base from V and 0 bases from J; junction bases left unmatched: 13. Germline-derived CDR1 and CDR2 are SEHNR and FQNEAQ (reference sequence). The CDR3 has 19 amino acids.

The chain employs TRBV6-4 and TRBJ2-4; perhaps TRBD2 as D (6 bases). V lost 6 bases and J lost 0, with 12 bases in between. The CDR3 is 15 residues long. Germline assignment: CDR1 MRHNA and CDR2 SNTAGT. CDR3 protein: CASSPGTEAKNIQYF. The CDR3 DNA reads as TGTGCCAGCAGCCCCGGGACTGAAGCCAAAAACATTCAGTACTTC.

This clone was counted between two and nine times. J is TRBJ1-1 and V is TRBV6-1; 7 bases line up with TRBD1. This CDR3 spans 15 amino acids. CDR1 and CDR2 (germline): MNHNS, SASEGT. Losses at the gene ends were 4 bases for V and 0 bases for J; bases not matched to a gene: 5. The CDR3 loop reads CASSGGQKMNTEAFF. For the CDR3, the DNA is TGTGCCAGCAGTGGGGGACAGAAGATGAACACTGAAGCTTTCTTT.

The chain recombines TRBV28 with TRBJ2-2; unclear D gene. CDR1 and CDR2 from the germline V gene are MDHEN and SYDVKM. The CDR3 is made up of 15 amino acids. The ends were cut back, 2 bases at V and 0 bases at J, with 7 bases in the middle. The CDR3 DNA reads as TGTGCCAGCAGTTTAACCCGAACGAACACCGGGGAGCTGTTTTTT. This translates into CASSLTRTNTGELFF.

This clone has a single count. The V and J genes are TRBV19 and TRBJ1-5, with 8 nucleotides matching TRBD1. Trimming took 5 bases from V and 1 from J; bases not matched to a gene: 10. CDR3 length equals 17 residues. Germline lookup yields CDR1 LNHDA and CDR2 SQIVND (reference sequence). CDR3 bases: TGTGCCAGTAGTCCCTCACGACAGGGGAAGAGCAATCAGCCCCAGCATTTT. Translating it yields CASSPSRQGKSNQPQHF.

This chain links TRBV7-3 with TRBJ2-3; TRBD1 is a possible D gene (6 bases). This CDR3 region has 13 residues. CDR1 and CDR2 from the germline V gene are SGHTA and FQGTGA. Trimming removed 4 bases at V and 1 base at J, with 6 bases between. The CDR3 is CASSWTGTDTQYF. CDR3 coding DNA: TGTGCCAGCAGCTGGACAGGCACAGATACGCAGTATTTT.

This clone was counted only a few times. As DNA, the CDR3 is TGTGCCAGCAGTTACAGGGTGAAGGACGAGCAGTACTTC. It encodes CASSYRVKDEQYF. V gene TRBV6-5 combines with J gene TRBJ2-7; D is unclear. Per germline, CDR1 MNHEY and CDR2 SVGAGI. V shed 2 bases and J shed 5 bases, with 10 bases lying between them. This CDR3 comprises 13 residues.

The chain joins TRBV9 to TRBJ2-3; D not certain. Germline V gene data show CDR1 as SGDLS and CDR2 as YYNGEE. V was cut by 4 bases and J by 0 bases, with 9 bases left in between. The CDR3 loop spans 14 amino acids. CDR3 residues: CASSTRRSTDTQYF. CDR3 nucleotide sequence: TGTGCCAGCAGCACCCGAAGAAGCACAGATACGCAGTATTTT.

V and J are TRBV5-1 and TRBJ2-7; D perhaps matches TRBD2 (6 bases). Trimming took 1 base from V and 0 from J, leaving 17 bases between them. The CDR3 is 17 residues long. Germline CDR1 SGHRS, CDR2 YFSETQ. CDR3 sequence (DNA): TGCGCCAGCAGCTTGAACAGCGGGCTTTTAAGCTCCTACGAGCAGTACTTC. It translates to CASSLNSGLLSSYEQYF.

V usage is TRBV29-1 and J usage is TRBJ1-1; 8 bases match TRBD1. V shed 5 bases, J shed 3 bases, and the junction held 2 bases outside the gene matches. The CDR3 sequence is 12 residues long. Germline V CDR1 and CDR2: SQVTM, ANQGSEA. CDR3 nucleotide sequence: TGCAGCGTTTACAGGGGGGACACTGAAGCTTTCTTT. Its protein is CSVYRGDTEAFF.

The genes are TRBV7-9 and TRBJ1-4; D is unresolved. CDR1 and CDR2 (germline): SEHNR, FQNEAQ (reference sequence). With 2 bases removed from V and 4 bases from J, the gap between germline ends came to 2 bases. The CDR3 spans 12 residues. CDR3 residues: CASSLHNEKLFF. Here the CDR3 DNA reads TGTGCCAGCAGCTTACATAATGAAAAACTGTTTTTT. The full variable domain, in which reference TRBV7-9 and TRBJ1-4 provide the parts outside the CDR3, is DTGVSQNPRHKITKRGQNVTFRCDPISEHNRLYWYRQTLGQGPEFLTYFQNEAQLEKSRLLSDRFSAERPKGSFSTLEIQRTEQGDSAMYLCASSLHNEKLFFGSGTQLSVL.

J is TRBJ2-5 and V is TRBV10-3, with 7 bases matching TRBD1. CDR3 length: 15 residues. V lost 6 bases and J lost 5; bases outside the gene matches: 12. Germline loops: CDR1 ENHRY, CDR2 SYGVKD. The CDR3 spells CAISEGQAGLETQYF. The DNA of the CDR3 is TGTGCCATCAGCGAAGGACAGGCGGGCTTGGAGACCCAGTACTTC.

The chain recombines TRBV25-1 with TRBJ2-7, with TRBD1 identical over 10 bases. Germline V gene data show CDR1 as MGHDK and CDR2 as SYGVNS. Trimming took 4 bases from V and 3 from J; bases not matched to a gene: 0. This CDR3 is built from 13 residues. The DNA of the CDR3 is TGTGCCAGCAGTGGGACAGGGGGCTACGAGCAGTACTTC. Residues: CASSGTGGYEQYF.

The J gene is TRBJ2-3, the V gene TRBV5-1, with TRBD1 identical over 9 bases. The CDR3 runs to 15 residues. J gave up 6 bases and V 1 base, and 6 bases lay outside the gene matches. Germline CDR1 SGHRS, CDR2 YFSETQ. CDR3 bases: TGCGCCAGCAGCTTGCACAGGGGGCTTGAGGATACGCAGTATTTT. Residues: CASSLHRGLEDTQYF.

The DNA of the CDR3 is TGTGCCAGCAGCTTAGCGGGGGGCCCCTACAATGAGCAGTTCTTC. Protein product: CASSLAGGPYNEQFF. The V and J genes are TRBV11-1 and TRBJ2-1, with D perhaps TRBD1 or TRBD2 (6 bases each). CDR1 SGHAT and CDR2 FQDESV come from the germline V gene (reference sequence). Trimming took off 0 bases at V and 2 bases at J, with 8 bases between the two ends. The CDR3 runs to 15 residues.

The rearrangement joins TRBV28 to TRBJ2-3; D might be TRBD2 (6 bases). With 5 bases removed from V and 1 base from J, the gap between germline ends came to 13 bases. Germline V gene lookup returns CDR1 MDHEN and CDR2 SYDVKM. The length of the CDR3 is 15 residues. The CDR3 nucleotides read TGTGCCAGCAGTCCGGGACTTTTACGCACAGATACGCAGTATTTT. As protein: CASSPGLLRTDTQYF.

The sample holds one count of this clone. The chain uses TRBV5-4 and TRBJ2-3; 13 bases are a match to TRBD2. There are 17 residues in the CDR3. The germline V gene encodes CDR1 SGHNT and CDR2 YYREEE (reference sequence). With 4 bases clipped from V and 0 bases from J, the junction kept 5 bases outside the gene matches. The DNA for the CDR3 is TGTGCCAGCAGCCCGGGACTAGCGGGGCCTAGCACAGATACGCAGTATTTT. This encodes CASSPGLAGPSTDTQYF. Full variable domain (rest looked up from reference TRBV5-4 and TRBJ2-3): ETGVTQSPTHLIKTRGQQVTLRCSSQSGHNTVSWYQQALGQGPQFIFQYYREEENGRGNFPPRFSGLQFPNYSSELNVNALELDDSALYLCASSPGLAGPSTDTQYFGPGTRLTVL.

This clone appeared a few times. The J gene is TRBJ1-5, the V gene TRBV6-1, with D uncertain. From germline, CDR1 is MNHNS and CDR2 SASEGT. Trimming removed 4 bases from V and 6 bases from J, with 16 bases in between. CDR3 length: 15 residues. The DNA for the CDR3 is TGTGCCAGCAGTGGACGACCTGGAGGCGGTCAGCCCCAGCATTTT. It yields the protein CASSGRPGGGQPQHF.

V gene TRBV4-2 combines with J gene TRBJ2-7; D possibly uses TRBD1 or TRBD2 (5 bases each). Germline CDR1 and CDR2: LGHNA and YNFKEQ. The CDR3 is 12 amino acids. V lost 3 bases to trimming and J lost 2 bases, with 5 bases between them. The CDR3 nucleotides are TGTGCCAGCAGCCAGGGGGCCTACGAGCAGTACTTC. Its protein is CASSQGAYEQYF.